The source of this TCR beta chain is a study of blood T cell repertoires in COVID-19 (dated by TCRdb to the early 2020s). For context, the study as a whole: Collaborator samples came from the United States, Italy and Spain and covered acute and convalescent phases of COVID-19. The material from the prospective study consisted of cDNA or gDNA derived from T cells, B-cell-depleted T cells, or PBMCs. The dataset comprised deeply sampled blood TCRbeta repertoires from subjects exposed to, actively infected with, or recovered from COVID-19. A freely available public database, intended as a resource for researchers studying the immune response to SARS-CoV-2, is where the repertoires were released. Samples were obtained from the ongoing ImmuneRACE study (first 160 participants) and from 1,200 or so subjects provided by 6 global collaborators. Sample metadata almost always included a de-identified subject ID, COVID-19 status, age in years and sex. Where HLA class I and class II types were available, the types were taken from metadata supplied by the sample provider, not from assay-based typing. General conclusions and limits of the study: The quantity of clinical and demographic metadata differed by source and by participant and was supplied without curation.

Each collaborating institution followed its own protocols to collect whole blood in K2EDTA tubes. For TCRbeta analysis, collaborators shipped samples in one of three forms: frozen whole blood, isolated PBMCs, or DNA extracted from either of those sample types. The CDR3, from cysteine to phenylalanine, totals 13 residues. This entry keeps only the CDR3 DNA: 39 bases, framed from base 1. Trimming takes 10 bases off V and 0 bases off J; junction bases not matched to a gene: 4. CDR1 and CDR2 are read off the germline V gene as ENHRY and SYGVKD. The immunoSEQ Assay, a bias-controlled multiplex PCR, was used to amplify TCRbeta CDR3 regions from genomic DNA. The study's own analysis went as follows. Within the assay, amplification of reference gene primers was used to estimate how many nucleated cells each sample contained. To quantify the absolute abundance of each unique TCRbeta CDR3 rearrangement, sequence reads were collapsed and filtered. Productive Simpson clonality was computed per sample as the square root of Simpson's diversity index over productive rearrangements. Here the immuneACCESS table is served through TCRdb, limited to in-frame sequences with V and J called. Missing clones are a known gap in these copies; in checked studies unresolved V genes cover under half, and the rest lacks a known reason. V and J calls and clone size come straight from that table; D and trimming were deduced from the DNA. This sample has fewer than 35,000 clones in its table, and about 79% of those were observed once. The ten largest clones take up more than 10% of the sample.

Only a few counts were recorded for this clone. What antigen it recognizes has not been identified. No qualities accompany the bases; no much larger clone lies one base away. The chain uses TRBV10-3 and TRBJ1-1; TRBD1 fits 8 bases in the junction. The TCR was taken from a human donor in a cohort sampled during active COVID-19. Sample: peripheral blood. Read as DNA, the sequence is TGTGCCACTACGGGACAGGTGAACACTGAAGCTTTCTTT. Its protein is CATTGQVNTEAFF.